These T cell receptor beta chains were read from a single sample in a study of Graves' ophthalmopathy and Graves' hyperthyroidism. TCRdb fed the multiplex PCR reads into MiXCR, producing one record per CDR3 protein. The repertoire consists of 740,000 or so distinct CDR3 sequences, with roughly 41% occurring once and the leading ten covering approximately 46%. Material for sequencing was peripheral blood. The source is an adult man with Graves' ophthalmopathy. The CDR3 runs from the conserved cysteine through the conserved F or W. D genes are given only for firm matches. Clone size, where shown, is once, few, many, or a class for clones that have expanded.

abundance	v_gene	len	d_gene	j_gene	CDR3nt	CDR3aa
many	TRBV10-1	13	.	TRBJ2-5	TGCGCCAGCAGTGAGGACTTCCAAGAGACCCAGTACTTC	CASSEDFQETQYF
.	TRBV24-1	14	TRBD1	TRBJ1-5	TGTGCCAGCAGTATTGGGACAGGCAATCAGCCCCGGCATTTT	CASSIGTGNQPRHF
many	TRBV7-2	14	.	TRBJ2-5	TGTGCCAGCAGCTTACTAGGGGGTTCAGAGACCCAGTACTTC	CASSLLGGSETQYF
few	TRBV6-1	13	.	TRBJ2-5	TGTGCCAGCTCCGCAGGGAACCAAGAGACCCAGTACTTC	CASSAGNQETQYF
few	TRBV19	15	TRBD1	TRBJ1-5	TGTGCCAGTAGACAAATCGACAGGGGAGATCAGCCCCAGCATTTT	CASRQIDRGDQPQHF
.	TRBV7-9	13	.	TRBJ2-3	TGTGCCAGCAGCTTAGGCCACACAGATACGCAGTATTTT	CASSLGHTDTQYF
many	TRBV7-8	13	.	TRBJ1-1	TGTGCCAGCAGCCCGATAGGGAACACTGAAGCTTTCTTT	CASSPIGNTEAFF
.	TRBV28	15	.	TRBJ2-7	TGTGCCAGCAGTTTATTTGGGGAGCTGGTAGGCGAGCAGTACTTC	CASSLFGELVGEQYF
few	TRBV29-1	10	.	TRBJ2-5	TGCAGCGTCGACGGGGAGGCCCAGTACTTC	CSVDGEAQYF
.	TRBV13	14	.	TRBJ1-6	TGTGCCAGCAGCCCCAGTGACCCAAGTTCATCCCTCCACTTT	CASSPSDPSSSLHF
.	TRBV12-3/TRBV12-4	14	.	TRBJ2-5	TGTGCCAGCAGCCCGTGGGACAACGGGGAGACCCAGTACTTC	CASSPWDNGETQYF
many	TRBV12-3/TRBV12-4	11	.	TRBJ1-4	TGTGCCAGCAGTTTGAAGGAAAAACTGTTTTTT	CASSLKEKLFF
many	TRBV10-3	13	.	TRBJ1-1	TGTGCCATCAGTGTAACTAAAGACACTGAAGCTTTCTTT	CAISVTKDTEAFF
.	TRBV9	17	.	TRBJ1-5	TGTGCCAGCAGCCAAGATTTACCCGCAGGAGCAGGGCAGCCCCAGCATTTT	CASSQDLPAGAGQPQHF
.	TRBV9	13	.	TRBJ1-1	TGTGCCAGCAGCGAGAGGGGGGAGGGAGAAGCTTTCTTT	CASSERGEGEAFF
few	TRBV7-9	16	.	TRBJ1-1	TGTGCCAGCAGCTTAGGGTCTTACAGGGAATACACTGAAGCTTTCTTT	CASSLGSYREYTEAFF
.	TRBV25-1	14	.	TRBJ1-1	TGTGCCAGCTCACCACGGGGGGAGAACACTGAAGCTTTCTTT	CASSPRGENTEAFF
few	TRBV11-2	14	.	TRBJ1-1	TGTGCCAGCGTTCTTTATGCTGTGAACACTGAAGCTTTCTTT	CASVLYAVNTEAFF
.	TRBV12-3/TRBV12-4	17	TRBD2	TRBJ2-5	TGTGCCAGCAGTTTTGAGCTCCGGACTAGCGGGGAAGAGACCCAGTACTTC	CASSFELRTSGEETQYF
many	TRBV20-1	14	.	TRBJ1-5	TGCAGTGCTAGTCTGGGTCCGCCGGATCAGCCCCAGCATTTT	CSASLGPPDQPQHF
.	TRBV10-3	16	.	TRBJ2-7	TGTGCCATCAGTCCGGGACGGGACACCGGGGAGTACGAGCAGTACTTC	CAISPGRDTGEYEQYF
.	TRBV12-3/TRBV12-4	14	TRBD1	TRBJ1-1	TGTGCCAGCAGTTGGGGACAGACATTCACTGAAGCTTTCTTT	CASSWGQTFTEAFF
.	TRBV25-1	13	.	TRBJ2-2	TGTGCCAGCAGCGCTAGGTCCACCGGGGAGCTGTTTTTT	CASSARSTGELFF
once	TRBV5-4	16	TRBD1	TRBJ1-5	TGTGCCAGCAGCTTGATGACAGGGGGTACCAATCAGCCCCAGCATTTT	CASSLMTGGTNQPQHF
.	TRBV19	14	.	TRBJ1-5	TGTGCGTCGTGGGAGGCGGTGGGCAATCAGCCCCAGCATTTT	CASWEAVGNQPQHF
many	TRBV2	12	.	TRBJ1-6	TGTGCCAGCAGTTCAGGGGATTCACCCCTCCACTTT	CASSSGDSPLHF
.	TRBV13	14	.	TRBJ1-2	TGTGCCAGCAGCTTAGCAGGGCCCTACTATGGCTACACCTTC	CASSLAGPYYGYTF
many	TRBV24-1	13	.	TRBJ2-2	TGTGCCACCAAGCCGGCCGGGGGCGGGGAGCTGTTTTTT	CATKPAGGGELFF
once	TRBV11-2	13	TRBD1	TRBJ1-2	TGTGCCTGGAGTCCACAGGGGACGTATGGCTACACCTTC	CAWSPQGTYGYTF
few	TRBV11-2	18	TRBD1	TRBJ1-3	TGTGCCAGCAGCCGCCTTTCCCGCTCAGACAGGGGTCAAAACACCATATATTTT	CASSRLSRSDRGQNTIYF
.	TRBV12-3/TRBV12-4	13	TRBD1	TRBJ1-2	TGTGCCAGCAGTCTTTACAGGGGAAGCGGCTACACCTTC	CASSLYRGSGYTF
many	TRBV7-9	14	.	TRBJ1-1	TGTGCCAGCAGCCTAACAGGGACGAACACTGAAGCTTTCTTT	CASSLTGTNTEAFF
.	TRBV4-1	16	TRBD2	TRBJ2-7	TGCGCCAGCAGCCAAGCTGGACTAGCGGGAGTATACGAGCAGTACTTC	CASSQAGLAGVYEQYF
.	TRBV6-6	15	TRBD1	TRBJ1-4	TGTGCCAGCAGTCCCGGACAGGGTTACGGTGAAAAACTGTTTTTT	CASSPGQGYGEKLFF
many	TRBV10-3	13	.	TRBJ1-1	TGTGCCATCAGCCCTGATCCGGACACTGAAGCTTTCTTT	CAISPDPDTEAFF
.	TRBV19	13	TRBD1	TRBJ1-4	TGTGCCAGTGGGGACAGGGGAAATGAAAAACTGTTTTTT	CASGDRGNEKLFF
many	TRBV29-1	13	TRBD1	TRBJ1-1	TGCAGCGGGGACAGGGGGCTGAACACTGAAGCTTTCTTT	CSGDRGLNTEAFF
.	TRBV10-3	16	.	TRBJ2-3	TGTGCCATCAGCCGAAAACAGGGACCCCTGATAGATACGCAGTATTTT	CAISRKQGPLIDTQYF
few	TRBV6-5	15	TRBD1	TRBJ1-5	TGTGCCAGCAGGGGACAGGGACAAAGCAATCAGCCCCAGCATTTT	CASRGQGQSNQPQHF
many	TRBV2	16	.	TRBJ2-5	TGTGCCAGCAGTAAACTTCGCGACCGGACATGGGAGACCCAGTACTTC	CASSKLRDRTWETQYF